This paragraph reports one T cell receptor beta chain. Mouse names are used for the genes. The read finishes 4 residues shy of the CDR3 end, and the germline J gene is used to complete it. Extraction of RNA preceded its reverse transcription into cDNA, which served as the sequencing template. The method was immunoSEQ multiplex PCR; TCRdb's version includes in-frame clones alone and lacks a portion of them. Recorded here are 1,500 or so clones, none singletons. This sample is part of a study of CD8+ T cells in alopecia areata. This CDR3 is built from 16 residues. CDR1 and CDR2 from the germline V gene are NNHNN and SYGAGS (reference sequence). Trimming took 1 base from V and 3 from J; bases not matched to a gene: 9.

The source material was lesional skin. The genes are TRBV13-2 and TRBJ2-7, with TRBD1 identical over 8 bases. This TCR was recovered from a C3H/HeJ mouse with alopecia areata. The strain is characterized by the MHC haplotype H2-k. This CDR3 reads CASGDSQTGDFYEQYF. The covered CDR3 bases are TGTGCCAGCGGTGATTCCCAGACAGGGGATTTCTAT.